The source of this T cell receptor beta chain is a study of beta chain features in type 1 diabetes. General study points: Moderate yet significant TCRB CDR3 shortening was seen in Type 1 diabetes patients in all four CD4+ subsets.

Expressed TCRB transcripts were sequenced because the isolated RNA had all been reverse transcribed beforehand. Measured with immunoSEQ multiplex PCR; TCRdb has only the in-frame clones, and not every one. The sample lists around 260,000 clones, 24% occurring once. CDR3 length: 13 amino acids. Germline assignment: CDR1 MDHEN and CDR2 SYDVKM. Trimming took 7 bases from V and 15 from J, leaving 19 bases between them. A few counts support this clone. Its antigen is unidentified. V and J are TRBV28 and TRBJ2-6, with a possible D match to TRBD2 (5 bases). The source is a woman aged 25 to 45 with type 1 diabetes. The sequencing input was naive CD4+ T cells from blood. CDR3: CASTTSGRFGLTF. In DNA form, the CDR3 reads TGTGCCAGCACCACTAGTGGCAGGTTTGGCCTGACTTTC.